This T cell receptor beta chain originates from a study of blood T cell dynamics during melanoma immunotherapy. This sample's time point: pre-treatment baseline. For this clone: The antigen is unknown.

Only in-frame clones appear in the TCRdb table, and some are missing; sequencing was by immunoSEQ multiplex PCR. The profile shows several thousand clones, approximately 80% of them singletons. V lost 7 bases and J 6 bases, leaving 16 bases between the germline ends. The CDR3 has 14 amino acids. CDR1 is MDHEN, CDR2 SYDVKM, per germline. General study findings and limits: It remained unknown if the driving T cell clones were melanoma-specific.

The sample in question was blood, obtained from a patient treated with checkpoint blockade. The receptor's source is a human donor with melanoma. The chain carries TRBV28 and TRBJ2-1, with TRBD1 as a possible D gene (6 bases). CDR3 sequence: CASNSGDSVNEQFF. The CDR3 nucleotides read TGTGCCAGCAACTCAGGGGATTCCGTCAATGAGCAGTTCTTC.